Shown below are 30 T cell receptor beta chains from a single sample sequenced in a study of shared clonotypes between healthy human individuals. The method was immunoSEQ multiplex PCR; TCRdb's version includes in-frame clones alone and lacks a portion of them. The sample includes 330,000 or so clones, about 74% of them seen just once. Sequencing was performed on memory CD4+ T cells sorted from blood. Subset: CD45RA-negative fraction. These receptors came from a man aged 25-40 years in good health.

This chain connects TRBV5-5 to TRBJ2-1; 9 bases align to TRBD1. This CDR3 comprises 17 residues. CDR1 SGHKS and CDR2 YYEKEE come from the germline V gene (reference sequence). The V segment lost 2 bases and the J segment 0 bases; nucleotides outside the gene matches: 6. The CDR3 spells CASSFGTGTYSYNEQFF. The CDR3 nucleotides read TGTGCCAGCAGCTTCGGGACAGGGACATACTCCTACAATGAGCAGTTCTTC.

This clone was detected ten times or more. Compared with germline, one end of the junction differs, possibly owing to a read error. V and J are TRBV7-2 and TRBJ2-7, with D possibly TRBD2 on 6 matching bases. Germline loops: CDR1 SGHTA, CDR2 FQGNSA. The CDR3 contains 14 residues. The CDR3 reads CASSVAVNSYEQYF. The CDR3 nucleotides are TGTGCCAGCAGCGTAGCGGTAAACTCCTACGAGCAGTACTTC.

This clone has only a few counts. CDR3 sequence (DNA): TGTGCCAGCAGCCAAATAGCGGGTCGATCCTACGAGCAGTACTTC. Translating gives CASSQIAGRSYEQYF. The chain recombines TRBV11-2 with TRBJ2-7; the match to TRBD2 covers 7 bases. The length of the CDR3 is 15 residues. After removal of 5 bases from V and 1 base from J, the junction contained 8 bases not matched to a gene. Per the germline V gene, CDR1 is SGHAT and CDR2 is FQNNGV.

The rearrangement joins TRBV28 to TRBJ1-1, with unresolved D. The CDR3 has 14 residues. Germline V gives CDR1 MDHEN, CDR2 SYDVKM. V lost 1 base and J lost 11, with 17 bases in between. Here the CDR3 reads CASSLSFEENGAFF. The CDR3 bases are TGTGCCAGCAGTTTATCTTTTGAGGAGAATGGGGCTTTCTTT.

This clone was counted a few times. The DNA of the CDR3 is TGCGCCAGCAGCACTCACCCCCGGGGGCGGGGGGGAGTAGCGGTCTCCTACAATGAGCAGTTCTTC. It yields the protein CASSTHPRGRGGVAVSYNEQFF. The chain uses TRBV5-1 and TRBJ2-1; 9 bases are a match to TRBD2. Per germline, CDR1 SGHRS and CDR2 YFSETQ. The CDR3 runs to 22 residues. V was clipped by 4 bases and J by 0 bases; unmatched bases: 23.

The genes are TRBV11-3 and TRBJ2-5, with no clear D. CDR1 SGHNT and CDR2 YENEEA come from the germline V gene. There are 14 residues in the CDR3. Trimming took 1 base from V and 0 from J, leaving 6 bases between them. CDR3 region: CASSLAGYQETQYF. The CDR3 DNA reads as TGTGCCAGCAGCTTAGCCGGGTACCAAGAGACCCAGTACTTC.

This clone occurred many times. The genes are TRBV5-4 and TRBJ2-3, with 15 bases fitting TRBD2. This CDR3 region has 16 residues. The trim removed 4 bases at V and 6 bases at J, leaving 6 bases unmatched. Germline V lookup: CDR1 SGHNT, CDR2 YYREEE (reference sequence). The CDR3 loop reads CASSLRTSGREDTQYF. The CDR3 DNA follows: TGTGCCAGCAGCCTCCGGACTAGCGGGAGGGAGGATACGCAGTATTTT.

The genes are TRBV7-8 and TRBJ1-5, with D hard to call. From germline, CDR1 is SGHVS and CDR2 FQNEAQ. With 1 base removed from V and 5 bases from J, the gap between germline ends came to 6 bases. The CDR3 consists of 13 residues. The CDR3 here is CASSLDSDQPQHF. In DNA form, the CDR3 reads TGTGCCAGCAGCTTAGATTCCGATCAGCCCCAGCATTTT.

This clone was seen only once. This specimen includes other DNA sequences encoding the same CDR3. Here the CDR3 reads CASSPGGSGNTIYF. The CDR3 DNA is TGCGCCAGCAGCCCGGGGGGCTCTGGAAACACCATATATTTT. The V call is TRBV5-1, the J call TRBJ1-3; weak D call: TRBD1 (5 bases). Germline CDR1 reads SGHRS; CDR2 reads YFSETQ. CDR3 size: 14 residues. Between the trimmed V and J ends, which lost 4 bases and 0 bases, there was a span of 8 bases.

This clone was counted between two and nine times. The rearrangement uses TRBV2 and TRBJ2-7; D remains unclear. In germline, CDR1 is SNHLY, CDR2 FYNNEI. The CDR3 extends over 13 amino acids. V was pared by 8 bases and J by 1 base, with 12 bases between. The CDR3 here is CASSRTRSYEQYF. In nucleotides, the CDR3 is TGTGCCAGCTCGCGAACGAGGTCCTACGAGCAGTACTTC.

V is TRBV5-1 and J is TRBJ2-7; D gene uncertain. The CDR3 has 13 residues. The germline gives CDR1 SGHRS, CDR2 YFSETQ. The germline V and J ends were trimmed by 0 bases and 3 bases, with 7 bases remaining between them. CDR3 DNA: TGCGCCAGCAGCTTGGACAGAGACTACGAGCAGTACTTC. Translating gives CASSLDRDYEQYF.

This chain links TRBV6-1 with TRBJ2-7; possible D gene TRBD1, 5 bases. The germline V gene encodes CDR1 MNHNS and CDR2 SASEGT. This CDR3 is 12 amino acids long. V was pared by 10 bases and J by 3 bases, with 13 bases between. The CDR3 loop is CATQAPLYEQYF. CDR3 DNA: TGTGCCACACAGGCCCCGCTCTACGAGCAGTACTTC.

As regards this clone: The sample carries other DNA sequences with the same CDR3. The gene calls are TRBV6-1 and TRBJ1-2, with D maybe TRBD1 (6 bases). The V end was cut by 4 bases, the J end by 0 bases, with 9 bases between. From germline, CDR1 is MNHNS and CDR2 SASEGT. This CDR3 spans 14 amino acids. The CDR3 nucleotides are TGTGCCAGCAGTGCCGGGACAACTAACTATGGCTACACCTTC. The encoded protein is CASSAGTTNYGYTF.

This chain connects TRBV5-1 to TRBJ2-7, with TRBD1 as a possible D gene (6 bases). The V end lost 5 bases, the J end lost 9 bases, and 21 bases lay between the germline ends. The CDR3 has 14 amino acids. Per germline, CDR1 SGHRS and CDR2 YFSETQ. The DNA of the CDR3 is TGCGCCAGCAGTAGGTCGGACAGATACGATGGGCAGTACTTC. This codes for CASSRSDRYDGQYF. Supplemented by reference TRBV5-1 and TRBJ2-7, the full variable domain reads KAGVTQTPRYLIKTRGQQVTLSCSPISGHRSVSWYQQTPGQGLQFLFEYFSETQRNKGNFPGRFSGRQFSNSRSEMNVSTLELGDSALYLCASSRSDRYDGQYFGPGTRLTVT.

V and J are TRBV5-1 and TRBJ2-3; unclear D gene. Germline CDR1 reads SGHRS; CDR2 reads YFSETQ. The CDR3 totals 15 residues. V shed 4 bases and J shed 0 bases, with 12 bases lying between them. This CDR3 is CASSLQNPSTDTQYF. DNA for the CDR3: TGCGCCAGCAGCCTTCAGAACCCCAGCACAGATACGCAGTATTTT.

The chain combines TRBV19 with TRBJ1-3, with D possibly TRBD1 on 5 matching bases. Trimming shortened V by 4 bases and J by 0 bases, and 25 bases separated the two germline ends. The CDR3 is made up of 20 amino acids. The germline V gene has CDR1 LNHDA and CDR2 SQIVND (reference sequence). The CDR3 nucleotides read TGTGCCAGTAGTACTCACACCGTGGGGCCGGCCACTGTCTCTGGAAACACCATATATTTT. This encodes CASSTHTVGPATVSGNTIYF.

This sequence joins TRBV5-1 and TRBJ2-2; 11 bases match TRBD2. Germline V gene lookup returns CDR1 SGHRS and CDR2 YFSETQ. Germline trimming cut 4 bases from V and 4 bases from J; bases unmatched to any gene: 9. CDR3 length equals 17 residues. The DNA of the CDR3 is TGCGCCAGCAGCCCCTCCCTAGCGGGAGGCGGCACCGGGGAGCTGTTTTTT. Amino acid sequence: CASSPSLAGGGTGELFF.

The rearrangement links TRBV5-4 to TRBJ2-1; 8 bases line up with TRBD1. The germline CDR1 and CDR2 sequences are SGHNT and YYREEE (reference sequence). The CDR3 sequence is 16 residues long. The V and J ends lost 2 bases and 4 bases, in that order; junction bases with no gene match: 8. The CDR3 reads CASSLWGQAYYNEQFF. In DNA form, the CDR3 reads TGTGCCAGCAGCTTATGGGGACAGGCGTATTACAATGAGCAGTTCTTC.

The chain has TRBV7-9 and TRBJ2-1, with 11 bases that match TRBD2. The CDR3 runs to 16 residues. Losses at the gene ends were 4 bases for V and 6 bases for J; bases not matched to a gene: 8. Germline values: CDR1 SEHNR, CDR2 FQNEAQ (reference sequence). CDR3 loop: CASSSIAGGASNEQFF. The CDR3 region has the DNA TGTGCCAGCAGCTCAATAGCGGGAGGGGCTAGCAATGAGCAGTTCTTC. Full variable domain (missing parts from reference TRBV7-9 and TRBJ2-1): DTGVSQNPRHKITKRGQNVTFRCDPISEHNRLYWYRQTLGQGPEFLTYFQNEAQLEKSRLLSDRFSAERPKGSFSTLEIQRTEQGDSAMYLCASSSIAGGASNEQFFGPGTRLTVL.

This chain links TRBV29-1 with TRBJ1-1, with D tentatively TRBD1 (6 bases). Trimming removed 4 bases at V and 1 base at J, with 16 bases between. The CDR3 runs 15 residues. CDR1 is SQVTM and CDR2 is ANQGSEA in the germline V gene. The CDR3 region has the DNA TGCAGCGTTGCGGAAGGGAGGGGGGGGAACACTGAAGCTTTCTTT. This translates into CSVAEGRGGNTEAFF.

J is TRBJ2-1 and V is TRBV15; 9 bases map to TRBD1. The CDR3 totals 18 residues. CDR1 and CDR2 (germline): LNHNV, YYDKDF (reference sequence). Germline trimming cut 0 bases from V and 3 bases from J; bases unmatched to any gene: 9. The CDR3 sequence: CATSRDNWETGGYNEQFF. In DNA form, the CDR3 reads TGTGCCACCAGCAGAGATAACTGGGAGACAGGGGGCTACAATGAGCAGTTCTTC.

Regarding this clone: The junction does not match germline at one end; this may be a read error. The CDR3 reads CASSLDGNYGYTF. For the CDR3, the DNA is TGTGCCAGCAGTTTGGACGGTAACTATGGCTACACCTTC. The chain recombines TRBV5-6 with TRBJ1-2, with D unclear. The CDR3 sequence is 13 residues long. Per the germline V gene, CDR1 is SGHDT and CDR2 is YYEEEE.

The rearrangement joins TRBV27 to TRBJ2-7; weak D call: TRBD1 (6 bases). This CDR3 is 14 amino acids long. V lost 4 bases and J lost 4, with 14 bases in between. CDR1 is MNHEY, CDR2 SMNVEV, per germline (reference sequence). The CDR3 DNA is TGTGCCAGCAGTTCTACGCCAGGGGATTACGAGCAGTACTTC. Encoded protein: CASSSTPGDYEQYF.

This clone has just a few counts. The genes are TRBV7-8 and TRBJ1-1; tentative D call: TRBD1 (5 bases). This CDR3 is 14 amino acids long. In germline, CDR1 is SGHVS, CDR2 FQNEAQ. Trimming left V 3 bases short and J 3 bases short, with 11 bases between. This CDR3 is CASSFTDRYTEAFF. The CDR3 DNA sequence: TGTGCCAGCAGCTTTACCGACAGATACACTGAAGCTTTCTTT.

This clone showed up many times. This chain connects TRBV5-6 to TRBJ2-5, with D possibly matching TRBD2 (5 bases). The V and J ends lost 7 bases and 4 bases respectively, with 20 bases between them. This CDR3 comprises 15 residues. Looked up from germline, CDR1 is SGHDT and CDR2 is YYEEEE. DNA for the CDR3: TGTGCCAGCGAAAGGTCACTAGGTCTTTCAGAGACCCAGTACTTC. Residues: CASERSLGLSETQYF.

The chain uses TRBV6-5 and TRBJ2-5, with 8 bases aligning to TRBD2. There are 15 residues in the CDR3. Germline V gives CDR1 MNHEY, CDR2 SVGAGI. J was trimmed by 2 bases and V by 0 bases; bases with no gene match: 2. The chain's CDR3 is CASSYSGLAQETQYF. CDR3 DNA: TGTGCCAGCAGTTACTCCGGACTAGCTCAAGAGACCCAGTACTTC.

The J gene is TRBJ2-3, the V gene TRBV25-1; D possibly corresponds to TRBD1 (6 bases). Trimming took 6 bases from V and 4 from J, leaving 20 bases between them. In germline, CDR1 is MGHDK, CDR2 SYGVNS. The CDR3 consists of 16 residues. This CDR3 is CASSANIPGHADTQYF. DNA of the CDR3: TGTGCCAGCAGCGCCAATATCCCGGGACACGCAGATACGCAGTATTTT.

This chain uses TRBV2 with TRBJ2-2; the D is unclear. V was cut by 7 bases and J by 2 bases, with 5 bases left in between. The CDR3 runs to 12 residues. From germline, CDR1 is SNHLY and CDR2 FYNNEI. The CDR3 reads CASTQNTGELFF. DNA of the CDR3: TGTGCCAGCACCCAAAACACCGGGGAGCTGTTTTTT.

This rearrangement joins TRBV7-9 to TRBJ1-2; TRBD1 agrees at 9 bases. The germline CDR1 and CDR2 sequences are SEHNR and FQNEAQ (reference sequence). The CDR3 is 14 amino acids. With 7 bases clipped from V and 7 bases from J, the junction kept 10 bases outside the gene matches. CDR3 sequence reads: CASNGGQGIGGYTF. CDR3 DNA: TGTGCCAGCAACGGGGGACAGGGTATAGGTGGCTACACCTTC. Full variable domain (missing parts from reference TRBV7-9 and TRBJ1-2): DTGVSQNPRHKITKRGQNVTFRCDPISEHNRLYWYRQTLGQGPEFLTYFQNEAQLEKSRLLSDRFSAERPKGSFSTLEIQRTEQGDSAMYLCASNGGQGIGGYTFGSGTRLTVV.

The gene calls are TRBV2 and TRBJ2-1, with 9 bases matching TRBD2. The CDR3 spans 15 residues. Germline values: CDR1 SNHLY, CDR2 FYNNEI. The trim removed 5 bases at V and 5 bases at J, leaving 7 bases unmatched. CDR3 coding DNA: TGTGCCAGCAGTCTTAGCGGGAGTATCGACAATGAGCAGTTCTTC. Its translation is CASSLSGSIDNEQFF.